The 14 T cell receptor beta chains given below trace back to one sample, sequenced in a study of graft-versus-host responses after intestinal transplantation. Their antigen targets remain unknown. The repertoire was sequenced with immunoSEQ multiplex PCR; TCRdb's copy has only in-frame clones and lacks some. The data contain about 90,000 clones, under 95% of them singletons. Specimen: unstimulated CD4+ T cells sorted from spleen or lymph node cells, collected before transplant. The receptors derive from a human donor who was the organ donor for an intestinal transplant.

This clone was seen once. J is TRBJ2-3 and V is TRBV10-3; possibly TRBD2 for D (6 bases). Germline V gives CDR1 ENHRY, CDR2 SYGVKD. The CDR3 spans 15 residues. V lost 6 bases, J lost 3 bases, and 16 bases lay in between. CDR3 loop: CAISPLALGTDTQYF. In nucleotides, the CDR3 is TGTGCCATCAGCCCCCTAGCGCTTGGTACAGATACGCAGTATTTT.

V usage is TRBV10-2 and J usage is TRBJ2-5; TRBD1 matches 7 bases. Germline CDR1 is WSHSY and CDR2 is SAAADI. With V trimmed by 8 bases and J by 1 base, 10 bases remained unmatched. The CDR3 runs 15 residues. The CDR3 loop is CASARGPGIQETQYF. CDR3 DNA: TGCGCCAGCGCGAGGGGGCCCGGTATCCAAGAGACCCAGTACTTC.

V is TRBV30 and J is TRBJ1-3; 8 positions match TRBD1. The CDR3 extends over 14 amino acids. CDR1 and CDR2 from the germline V gene are GTSNPN and SVGIG (reference sequence). The trim removed 4 bases at V and 6 bases at J, leaving 8 bases unmatched. CDR3 nucleotides: TGTGCCTGGAACGCAGGGGGCTTCGAAAACACCATATATTTT. Protein product: CAWNAGGFENTIYF.

This chain connects TRBV28 to TRBJ1-1; 7 bases fit TRBD1. V lost 6 bases to trimming and J lost 4 bases; unmatched junction nucleotides: 8. The germline gives CDR1 MDHEN, CDR2 SYDVKM. CDR3 size: 14 residues. The CDR3 here is CASRLDRAGTEAFF. The CDR3 DNA sequence: TGTGCCAGCAGACTCGACAGGGCGGGCACTGAAGCTTTCTTT.

The chain uses TRBV7-9 and TRBJ1-1; 8 bases are shared with TRBD1. Losses at the gene ends were 1 base for V and 1 base for J; bases not matched to a gene: 5. The germline CDR1 and CDR2 sequences are SEHNR and FQNEAQ (reference sequence). The CDR3 is 16 amino acids. CDR3 nucleotides: TGTGCCAGCAGCTTAGTCGTAGGACAGGGGAACACTGAAGCTTTCTTT. This encodes CASSLVVGQGNTEAFF.

V and J are TRBV21-1 and TRBJ2-6; the D call TRBD2 from the table was never checked on the DNA. TRBV21-1 is marked as a pseudogene. This CDR3 is built from 16 residues. CDR3 residues: CASSKEWRGRANVLTF. The DNA for the CDR3 is TGTGCCAGCAGCAAAGAGTGGAGGGGTAGGGCCAACGTCCTGACTTTC.

This chain links TRBV6-1 with TRBJ2-7, with 8 nucleotides matching TRBD2. Unmatched junction bases numbered 11, after V lost 8 bases and J lost 5 bases. The CDR3 runs to 14 residues. Per the germline V gene, CDR1 is MNHNS and CDR2 is SASEGT. The CDR3 loop is CASGKREIPHEQYF. In DNA, the CDR3 is TGTGCCAGCGGAAAGCGGGAGATCCCCCACGAGCAGTACTTC.

A single count supports this clone. The chain combines TRBV28 with TRBJ2-1, with TRBD1 matching 9 bases. The V gene's germline CDR1 is MDHEN and CDR2 SYDVKM. CDR3 size: 15 residues. V dropped 6 bases and J dropped 4; count of bases not matched to a gene: 7. CDR3 loop: CASRHLGQGYNEQFF. The DNA for the CDR3 is TGTGCCAGCAGGCACTTGGGACAGGGTTACAATGAGCAGTTCTTC.

This chain connects TRBV9 to TRBJ2-5, with a tentative D call TRBD1 (7 bases). CDR3 length: 16 residues. V was clipped by 4 bases and J by 2 bases, with 18 bases between them. Germline V gives CDR1 SGDLS, CDR2 YYNGEE. CDR3 loop: CASSKGGGQLQETQYF. Written as DNA, the CDR3 is TGTGCCAGCAGCAAAGGAGGGGGCCAGTTACAAGAGACCCAGTACTTC.

The chain employs TRBV6-5 and TRBJ2-7; D call uncertain. Trimming removed 5 bases at V and 4 bases at J, with 6 bases between. CDR3 size: 11 residues. Germline CDR1 is MNHEY and CDR2 is SVGAGI. CDR3 nucleotides: TGTGCCAGCAGTCCCCTATACGAGCAGTACTTC. Translation gives CASSPLYEQYF.

The rearrangement uses TRBV19 and TRBJ1-5, with D possibly TRBD1 on 5 matching bases. Germline CDR1 and CDR2: LNHDA and SQIVND (reference sequence). The CDR3 consists of 13 residues. V was clipped by 5 bases and J by 2 bases, with 7 bases between them. The chain's CDR3 is CASSFRGNQPQHF. The CDR3 coding sequence is TGTGCCAGTAGTTTCAGGGGCAATCAGCCCCAGCATTTT.

J is TRBJ2-1 and V is TRBV2; the D is unclear. Germline V gene lookup returns CDR1 SNHLY and CDR2 FYNNEI. The CDR3 has 13 residues. V was clipped by 6 bases and J by 5 bases, with 11 bases between them. The chain's CDR3 is CASSLGENNEQFF. The CDR3 DNA sequence: TGTGCCAGCAGCCTGGGCGAGAACAATGAGCAGTTCTTC.

The rearrangement uses TRBV9 and TRBJ1-4; 8 nucleotides agree with TRBD1. This CDR3 spans 14 amino acids. Trimming cost V 0 bases and J 7 bases; bases outside gene matches: 2. Germline V gene lookup returns CDR1 SGDLS and CDR2 YYNGEE. This CDR3 is CASSVGQGSEKLFF. CDR3 nucleotides: TGTGCCAGCAGCGTAGGACAGGGGTCTGAAAAACTGTTTTTT.

In DNA, the CDR3 is TGTGCCAGCGGGAGGGACTCTGGGGCCAACGTCCTGACTTTC. Translated, it gives CASGRDSGANVLTF. This chain uses TRBV19 with TRBJ2-6; 8 nucleotides agree with TRBD2. The germline gives CDR1 LNHDA, CDR2 SQIVND (reference sequence). The CDR3 contains 14 residues. After removal of 9 bases from V and 0 bases from J, the junction contained 1 base not matched to a gene.